What follows describes a single T cell receptor (beta chain). Patients in Seattle were enrolled during active infection, then followed longitudinally. The sample comes from a study of blood T cell repertoires in COVID-19. Study at large: Collection of acute and convalescent COVID-19 samples took place in the United States, Italy and Spain. The analysed material was cDNA or gDNA that came from T cells, B-cell-depleted T cells, or PBMCs.

From germline, CDR1 is SGHTA and CDR2 FQGTGA. Trimming pared 2 bases from V and 7 bases from J, leaving 9 bases between. The CDR3 consists of 13 residues. As handled by the study authors: Using reference gene primer amplification, nucleated cell counts were estimated. Profiling relied on immunoSEQ multiplex PCR, and the TCRdb table lists in-frame clones only, not all of them. D and trimming were read from the DNA, whereas the V and J calls and clone size are those reported in that table. The table has 220,000 or so clones, 82% seen once. The TCR was taken from a woman older than 75 with COVID-19, enrolled during active disease. The specimen was peripheral blood. V is TRBV7-3 and J is TRBJ1-5, with D unresolved. DNA of the CDR3: TGTGCCAGCAGCTTACGGGGAGAACAGCCCCAGCATTTT. It is translated as CASSLRGEQPQHF.